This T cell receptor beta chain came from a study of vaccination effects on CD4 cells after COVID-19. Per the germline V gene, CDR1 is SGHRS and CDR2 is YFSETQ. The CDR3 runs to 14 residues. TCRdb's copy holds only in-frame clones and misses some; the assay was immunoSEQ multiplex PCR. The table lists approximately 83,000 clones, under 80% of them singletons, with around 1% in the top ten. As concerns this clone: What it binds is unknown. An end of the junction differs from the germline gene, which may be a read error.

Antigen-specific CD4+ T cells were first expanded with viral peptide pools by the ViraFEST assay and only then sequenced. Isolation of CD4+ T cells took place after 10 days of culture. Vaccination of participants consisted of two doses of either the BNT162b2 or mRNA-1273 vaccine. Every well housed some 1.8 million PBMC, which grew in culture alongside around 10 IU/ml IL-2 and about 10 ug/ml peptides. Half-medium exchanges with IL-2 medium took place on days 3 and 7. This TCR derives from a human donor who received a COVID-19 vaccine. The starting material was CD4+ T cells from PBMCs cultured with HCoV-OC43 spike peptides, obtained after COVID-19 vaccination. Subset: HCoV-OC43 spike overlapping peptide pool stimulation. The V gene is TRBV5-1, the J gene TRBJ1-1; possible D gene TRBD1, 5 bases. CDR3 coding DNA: TGCGCCAGCAGGGTAACTCTGGGGGACCCGGTATTTCGTTTT. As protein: CASRVTLGDPVFRF.